This is a list of T cell receptor beta chains from one sample in a study of shared clonotypes between healthy human individuals. Some clones are missing from TCRdb's copy, which holds only in-frame ones; the method was immunoSEQ multiplex PCR. This sample has some 500,000 clones, with 90% to 96% found just once. Sequenced sample: naive CD4+ T cells sorted from blood. The source is a woman aged 25-40 years in good health. CDR3s include the opening cysteine and the closing phenylalanine or tryptophan. D genes are given only for firm matches. Clone size is not always given. Where it is, it says once, few, many or a class for expanded clones.

DNA: TGTGCCAGCTCACCGACCCAAGGGCCCTACGAGCAGTACTTC; CDR3: CASSPTQGPYEQYF; size: NA; V: TRBV18; D: NA; J: TRBJ2-7
DNA: TGTGCCAGCCATGCTTGGGCTAGCGGGAGAAATGAGCAGTTCTTC; CDR3: CASHAWASGRNEQFF; size: NA; V: TRBV27; D: TRBD2; J: TRBJ2-1
DNA: TGTGCCAGCAGGGACGGTATGAACACTGAAGCTTTCTTT; CDR3: CASRDGMNTEAFF; size: NA; V: TRBV11-2; D: NA; J: TRBJ1-1
DNA: TGTGCCAGCAGCTTAGAAGTCGTCTCTGGGGCCAACGTCCTGACTTTC; CDR3: CASSLEVVSGANVLTF; size: NA; V: TRBV11-2; D: NA; J: TRBJ2-6
DNA: TGCAGCGTATTATCCGGGACTAGCGGCTACGAGCAGTACTTC; CDR3: CSVLSGTSGYEQYF; size: NA; V: TRBV29-1; D: TRBD2; J: TRBJ2-7
DNA: TGTGCCAGCAGTCCTGAGAAACGAAACACCGGGGAGCTGTTTTTT; CDR3: CASSPEKRNTGELFF; size: once; V: TRBV27; D: NA; J: TRBJ2-2
DNA: TGTGCCAGCAGTGGTGCGGGAGGGCCGGGCGGGGAGCTGTTTTTT; CDR3: CASSGAGGPGGELFF; size: NA; V: TRBV6-1; D: TRBD2; J: TRBJ2-2
DNA: TGTGCCAGCAGTAAAGCTCCGGGACTAAAAGCTAATGAGCAGTTCTTC; CDR3: CASSKAPGLKANEQFF; size: NA; V: TRBV27; D: TRBD2; J: TRBJ2-1
DNA: TGTGCCAGCAGCTTACGCAGGGGGTCTCTAGTAGAAAAACTGTTTTTT; CDR3: CASSLRRGSLVEKLFF; size: NA; V: TRBV7-2; D: TRBD1; J: TRBJ1-4
DNA: TGCGCCAGCAGCCAAGTCACGGCGCGGGAGACCCCCTACGAGCAGTACTTC; CDR3: CASSQVTARETPYEQYF; size: NA; V: TRBV4-1; D: TRBD2; J: TRBJ2-7
DNA: TGTGCCAGCAGCTCTGGACTAGCGGGAGGGCCGGATACGCAGTATTTT; CDR3: CASSSGLAGGPDTQYF; size: NA; V: TRBV11-2; D: TRBD2; J: TRBJ2-3
DNA: TGTGCCAGCAGCGTAGCTGCGGGAGAGGGGGAGACCCAGTACTTC; CDR3: CASSVAAGEGETQYF; size: NA; V: TRBV9; D: TRBD2; J: TRBJ2-5
DNA: TGTGCCTGGAGGGGACAGGGGCCCGGGGAGCTGTTTTTT; CDR3: CAWRGQGPGELFF; size: NA; V: TRBV30; D: TRBD1; J: TRBJ2-2
DNA: TGTGCCAGCAGCTTGGCTAGCTCCTACAATGAGCAGTTCTTC; CDR3: CASSLASSYNEQFF; size: NA; V: TRBV5-4; D: NA; J: TRBJ2-1
DNA: TGTGCCAGCAGCCCGGAAGCAGAAGAGACCCAGTACTTC; CDR3: CASSPEAEETQYF; size: NA; V: TRBV5-3; D: NA; J: TRBJ2-5
DNA: TGTGCCAGCAGCCCCCTGGGCGGGAGTGCTCGGGAGACCCAGTACTTC; CDR3: CASSPLGGSARETQYF; size: NA; V: TRBV27; D: TRBD2; J: TRBJ2-5
DNA: TGTGCCAGCAGGGGGACTAGCGCCTCCTACGAGCAGTACTTC; CDR3: CASRGTSASYEQYF; size: NA; V: TRBV28; D: TRBD2; J: TRBJ2-7
DNA: TGTGCCAGCAGTTTTAGAGGGCGGGGGAGCGGGCTAGGTGAAAAACTGTTTTTT; CDR3: CASSFRGRGSGLGEKLFF; size: NA; V: TRBV28; D: NA; J: TRBJ1-4
DNA: TGTGCCAGCAGCGTAGGTTCGAGGGGCTACACCTTC; CDR3: CASSVGSRGYTF; size: NA; V: TRBV9; D: NA; J: TRBJ1-2
DNA: TGTGCCAGCTCCCCGACCCGGACAGGGGTCTACGAGCAGTACTTC; CDR3: CASSPTRTGVYEQYF; size: NA; V: TRBV18; D: TRBD1; J: TRBJ2-7
DNA: TGTGCCTGGAGTGGATCAGGTCACGGCTACACCTTC; CDR3: CAWSGSGHGYTF; size: NA; V: TRBV30; D: NA; J: TRBJ1-2
DNA: TGTGCCAGCGCCCGGGACGGTTTTAGGTACGAGCAGTACTTC; CDR3: CASARDGFRYEQYF; size: NA; V: TRBV27; D: NA; J: TRBJ2-7
DNA: TGTGCCAGCAGTGAGGGGCAGGGGGCGGTTCAGCCCCAGCATTTT; CDR3: CASSEGQGAVQPQHF; size: NA; V: TRBV6-1; D: TRBD1; J: TRBJ1-5
DNA: TGTGCCAGCAGTCCAACGGACCAATTCGAAGCTTTCTTT; CDR3: CASSPTDQFEAFF; size: NA; V: TRBV27; D: NA; J: TRBJ1-1
DNA: TGCGCCAGCAGCCTGACAGGGGGCGCGAAAACGGGCAAAAGTACCAACACCGGGGAGCTGTTTTTT; CDR3: CASSLTGGAKTGKSTNTGELFF; size: NA; V: TRBV5-1; D: TRBD1; J: TRBJ2-2
DNA: TGTGCCAGCAGTACGGGACAGGTGGGGGGGTACGAGCAGTACTTC; CDR3: CASSTGQVGGYEQYF; size: once; V: TRBV2; D: NA; J: TRBJ2-7
DNA: TGTGCCAGCAGTTACGGGACCCCTGACTACGAGCAGTACTTC; CDR3: CASSYGTPDYEQYF; size: once; V: TRBV6-5; D: NA; J: TRBJ2-7
DNA: TGTGCCAGCAGTCTGAGGGCAGGTGCCGTGGGTAACTATGGCTACACCTTC; CDR3: CASSLRAGAVGNYGYTF; size: NA; V: TRBV27; D: NA; J: TRBJ1-2
DNA: TGTGCCACCAGACCACGCGGGGGTGGAGAGCAGTTCTTC; CDR3: CATRPRGGGEQFF; size: NA; V: TRBV15; D: TRBD2; J: TRBJ2-1
DNA: TGCGCCAGCAGCCTTGGACTAGCGGCACCCAATGAGCAGTTCTTC; CDR3: CASSLGLAAPNEQFF; size: NA; V: TRBV5-1; D: TRBD2; J: TRBJ2-1
DNA: TGTGCCAGCAGCTTATCAGCGGGAGGGCCTCACGAGCAGTACTTC; CDR3: CASSLSAGGPHEQYF; size: NA; V: TRBV13; D: TRBD2; J: TRBJ2-7
DNA: TGTGCCAGCAGGGGGGACTCCTACAATGAGCAGTTCTTC; CDR3: CASRGDSYNEQFF; size: NA; V: TRBV28; D: NA; J: TRBJ2-1
DNA: TGTGCCAGCAGTCCCCCCTTCGGCTCTGGAAACACCATATATTTT; CDR3: CASSPPFGSGNTIYF; size: NA; V: TRBV11-2; D: NA; J: TRBJ1-3
DNA: TGTGCCAGCAGAGAAGCAGGCGTCCGGTCCTACAATGAGCAGTTCTTC; CDR3: CASREAGVRSYNEQFF; size: NA; V: TRBV6-1; D: NA; J: TRBJ2-1
DNA: TGTGCCAGCAGCCTAGAGACAGGAAGCAATCAGCCCCAGCATTTT; CDR3: CASSLETGSNQPQHF; size: NA; V: TRBV2; D: NA; J: TRBJ1-5
DNA: TGTGCCAGCAGTTTACCCCAGGGGGCTGGTACTGAAGCTTTCTTT; CDR3: CASSLPQGAGTEAFF; size: NA; V: TRBV28; D: TRBD1; J: TRBJ1-1
DNA: TGTGCCAGCAGACTTTCGAACACTGAAGCTTTCTTT; CDR3: CASRLSNTEAFF; size: NA; V: TRBV6-1; D: NA; J: TRBJ1-1
DNA: TGTGCCAGCAGCTTCTCCAGGGAAAATGAAGCTTTCTTT; CDR3: CASSFSRENEAFF; size: NA; V: TRBV7-3; D: NA; J: TRBJ1-1
DNA: TGTGCCAGCAGCCAACGAGCGGGAAGGAACGAGCAGTACTTC; CDR3: CASSQRAGRNEQYF; size: NA; V: TRBV5-4; D: TRBD2; J: TRBJ2-7
DNA: TGTGCCAGCAGCTTAGATCCCGACACCGGGGAGCTGTTTTTT; CDR3: CASSLDPDTGELFF; size: NA; V: TRBV7-2; D: NA; J: TRBJ2-2
DNA: TGCAGCGCCAGGAGGGGGTCGAGTGACATTCAGTACTTC; CDR3: CSARRGSSDIQYF; size: NA; V: TRBV29-1; D: NA; J: TRBJ2-4
DNA: TGTGCCAGCAGCTTAGCTCAGGGGCGGACTGGAAACACCATATATTTT; CDR3: CASSLAQGRTGNTIYF; size: NA; V: TRBV7-2; D: NA; J: TRBJ1-3
DNA: TGTGCCTGGAGGTCGCGGGGGACCGCCCGTTACGAGCAGTACTTC; CDR3: CAWRSRGTARYEQYF; size: NA; V: TRBV30; D: TRBD2; J: TRBJ2-7
DNA: TGTGCCAGCAGTTTATCAGACATGAACACTGAAGCTTTCTTT; CDR3: CASSLSDMNTEAFF; size: NA; V: TRBV27; D: NA; J: TRBJ1-1
DNA: TGTGCCTGGAGTGTACGGCCAGATACGCAGTATTTT; CDR3: CAWSVRPDTQYF; size: NA; V: TRBV30; D: NA; J: TRBJ2-3
DNA: TGCGCCACCAAAGAGGGACCTGAACACAATGAGCAGTTCTTC; CDR3: CATKEGPEHNEQFF; size: NA; V: TRBV5-1; D: NA; J: TRBJ2-1
DNA: TGTGCCAGCAGCAAATCCCCCTACCAGAGGGGATGGACCGGGGAGCTGTTTTTT; CDR3: CASSKSPYQRGWTGELFF; size: NA; V: TRBV21-1; D: NA; J: TRBJ2-2
DNA: TGTGCCAGCTCACCGGGGGGGATTAGCGGATACGAGCAGTACTTC; CDR3: CASSPGGISGYEQYF; size: NA; V: TRBV18; D: TRBD2; J: TRBJ2-7
DNA: TGTGCCAGCAGCCCGAGGGGCAGGGGGGAGAATGAGCAGTTCTTC; CDR3: CASSPRGRGENEQFF; size: NA; V: TRBV28; D: NA; J: TRBJ2-1
DNA: TGTGCCAGCAGTCAGAGTCGGGACACTGAAGCTTTCTTT; CDR3: CASSQSRDTEAFF; size: NA; V: TRBV2; D: NA; J: TRBJ1-1
DNA: TGTGCCAGCAGCTTGGACAGCAAAAACATTCAGTACTTC; CDR3: CASSLDSKNIQYF; size: NA; V: TRBV5-6; D: NA; J: TRBJ2-4